This T cell receptor (beta chain) was recovered during a study of T cell responses to AZD1222 COVID-19 vaccine. Produced via immunoSEQ multiplex PCR; TCRdb's table is partial and in-frame only. This table holds around 160,000 clones, around 93% found once. Comment on this clone: Its target is not known.

The CDR3 contains 15 residues. V lost 1 base and J 0 bases, leaving 5 bases between the germline ends. CDR1 is SGDLS, CDR2 YYNGEE, per germline. Study-level points and caveats: CD4 TCRs linked to vaccination spanned spike, dominating at 160-218 and 743-854. White British ancestry dominated among donors, who included more females, and clonal diversity was possibly underestimated.

This chain links TRBV9 with TRBJ1-6; D is unclear. The source of this sequence is an adult in good health. This specimen consisted of peripheral blood, obtained on day 0 of AZD1222 vaccination. The CDR3 loop reads CASSVHSSYNSPLHF. The CDR3 nucleotides read TGTGCCAGCAGCGTACACAGCTCCTATAATTCACCCCTCCACTTT.